This TCR beta chain was captured in a study of T-cell reconstitution after alpha-beta-depleted transplantation in children. General study results and limits: Expanded graft clones numbering several hundred reportedly gave rise to alpha-beta T cells about two months after transplant. Elevated TCRbeta diversity at day 60 was traced, in some patients, to surviving recipient T cells and thymic progenitors. By one year post-transplant, T-cell counts and diversity largely arose from T cells that were newly produced.

Germline-derived CDR1 and CDR2 are SGHRS and YFSETQ. This CDR3 has 16 amino acids. Unmatched junction bases numbered 10, after V lost 4 bases and J lost 7 bases. A word on this clonotype: The antigen is not known.

Molecular barcoding with unique molecular identifiers was used for the TCRbeta library. TCRdb called the PCR reads again in MiXCR, with one record for every CDR3 protein. The data contain 700,000 or so distinct CDR3 sequences, roughly 13% of them seen just once; the ten biggest clones take up around 0.8%. The source material was PBMCs, sampled before TCRalphabeta/CD19-depleted stem cell transplant. This chain links TRBV5-1 with TRBJ2-2, with 10 bases that match TRBD2. This clonotype originated in a girl aged 2 to 10 with congenital amegakaryocytic thrombocytopenia, due to receive a stem cell transplant. CDR3 residues: CASSLSGRAVSGELFF. The DNA for the CDR3 is TGCGCCAGCAGCCTCAGCGGGAGGGCCGTTAGCGGGGAGCTGTTTTTT.